The T cell receptor (beta chain) described here comes from a study of response to subunit inactivated influenza vaccine (dated by TCRdb to 2016 to 2019). With respect to the entire study: Deep quantitative profiling of the T cell receptor repertoire was used in the study to follow responses to a trivalent subunit inactivated influenza vaccine.

This clonotype was counted many times. The clone's antigen remains unknown. No quality values exist for individual bases; no much larger clone is one base distant. Reading from cysteine to phenylalanine, the CDR3 counts 14 amino acids. This entry keeps only the CDR3 DNA: 42 bases, framed from base 1. Cut back by 3 bases and 1 base, the V and J ends lie 10 bases apart. The germline V gene supplies CDR1 SQVTM and CDR2 ANQGSEA. Libraries were built with RT-PCR. The reads were generated on an Illumina HiSeq 2500. The public reads were run again by TCRdb, first through fastp at Q25 and then through MiXCR, and only productive beta chains were kept. One record per CDR3 amino acid sequence lists the most common genes and DNA. The sample profile shows 500,000 or so distinct CDR3 sequences; about 15% of them were found once. The ten largest clones capture roughly 3% of the sample. The study at large found these results: The authors suggested that each seasonal influenza vaccination may recruit only a limited number of new T cells.

The sample here was CD4+ T cells sorted from PBMCs, taken about 23 months after vaccination. The source is a man aged 45 to 70 who received an inactivated influenza vaccine. Donor details come from another sample of the same person, matched by shared clones. The chain joins TRBV29-1 to TRBJ1-3, with TRBD1 tentatively as D gene (5 bases match). The CDR3 protein is CSVDSAGSGNTIYF. The DNA sequence is given as TGCAGCGTTGATTCAGCAGGGTCTGGAAACACCATATATTTT.